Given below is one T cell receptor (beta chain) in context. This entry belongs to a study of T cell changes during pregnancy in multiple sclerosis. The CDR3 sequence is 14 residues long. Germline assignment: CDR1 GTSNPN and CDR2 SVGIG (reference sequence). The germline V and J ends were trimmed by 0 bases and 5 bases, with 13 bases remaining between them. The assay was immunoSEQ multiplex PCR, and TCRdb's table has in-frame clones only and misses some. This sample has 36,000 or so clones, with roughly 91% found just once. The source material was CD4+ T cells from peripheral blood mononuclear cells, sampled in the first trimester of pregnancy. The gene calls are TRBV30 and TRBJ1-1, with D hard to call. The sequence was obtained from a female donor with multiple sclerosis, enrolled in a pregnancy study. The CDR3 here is CAWSVLIGVTEAFF. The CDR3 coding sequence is TGTGCCTGGAGTGTACTCATCGGGGTGACTGAAGCTTTCTTT.